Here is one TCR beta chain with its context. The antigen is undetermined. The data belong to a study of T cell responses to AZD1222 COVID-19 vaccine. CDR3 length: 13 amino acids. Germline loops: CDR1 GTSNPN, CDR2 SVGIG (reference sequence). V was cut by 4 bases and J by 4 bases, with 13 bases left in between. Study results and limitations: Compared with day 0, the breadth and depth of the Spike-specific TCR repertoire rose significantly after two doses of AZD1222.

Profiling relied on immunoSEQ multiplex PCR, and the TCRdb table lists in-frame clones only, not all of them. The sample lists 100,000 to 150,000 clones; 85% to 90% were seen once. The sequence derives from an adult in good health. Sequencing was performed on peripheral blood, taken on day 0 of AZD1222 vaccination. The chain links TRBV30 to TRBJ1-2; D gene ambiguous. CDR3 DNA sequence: TGTGCCTGGACCGCGGACTCCAGCTATGGCTACACCTTC. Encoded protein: CAWTADSSYGYTF.